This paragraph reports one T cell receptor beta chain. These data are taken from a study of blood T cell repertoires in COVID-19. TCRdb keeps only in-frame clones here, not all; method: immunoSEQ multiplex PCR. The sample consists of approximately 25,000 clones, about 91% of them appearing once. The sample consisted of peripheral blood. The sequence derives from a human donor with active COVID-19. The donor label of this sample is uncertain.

This chain's CDR3 is CASSPWTSGRSDTQYF. The CDR3 coding sequence is TGTGCCAGCAGCCCCTGGACTAGCGGGAGGTCCGATACGCAGTATTTT. The genes are TRBV5-5 and TRBJ2-3, with TRBD2 identical over 14 bases. This CDR3 is 16 amino acids long. Germline assignment: CDR1 SGHKS and CDR2 YYEKEE (reference sequence). V dropped 4 bases and J dropped 6; count of bases not matched to a gene: 7. The full variable domain, rest sourced from reference TRBV5-5 and TRBJ2-3, is DAGVTQSPTHLIKTRGQQVTLRCSPISGHKSVSWYQQVLGQGPQFIFQYYEKEERGRGNFPDRFSARQFPNYSSELNVNALLLGDSALYLCASSPWTSGRSDTQYFGPGTRLTVL.